A single sample is the source of the 24 T cell receptor beta chains below, sequenced in a study of T cell responses to AZD1222 COVID-19 vaccine. This table comes from immunoSEQ multiplex PCR, and its TCRdb copy is limited to in-frame clones, with some not included. The table lists about 83,000 clones, 86% of them singletons. This specimen was peripheral blood, taken on day 0 of AZD1222 vaccination. Receptor source: an adult in good health.

The chain combines TRBV13 with TRBJ2-7; 8 bases match TRBD2. Per the germline V gene, CDR1 is PRHDT and CDR2 is FYEKMQ (reference sequence). After removal of 1 base from V and 2 bases from J, the junction contained 1 base not matched to a gene. This CDR3 is 14 amino acids long. The CDR3 is CASSLAGGPYEQYF. The DNA of the CDR3 is TGTGCCAGCAGCTTAGCGGGAGGGCCCTACGAGCAGTACTTC.

This chain links TRBV13 with TRBJ2-7; D gene unclear. Looked up from germline, CDR1 is PRHDT and CDR2 is FYEKMQ (reference sequence). The CDR3 has 13 amino acids. Trimming removed 0 bases from V and 7 bases from J, with 10 bases in between. The CDR3 region is CASSLGVVREQYF. In DNA form, the CDR3 reads TGTGCCAGCAGCTTAGGCGTAGTGAGGGAGCAGTACTTC.

V and J are TRBV15 and TRBJ1-5; 9 nucleotides align to TRBD1. CDR3 length: 17 residues. Trimming removed 3 bases from V and 0 bases from J; junction bases left unmatched: 6. Germline values: CDR1 LNHNV, CDR2 YYDKDF (reference sequence). CDR3 bases: TGTGCCACCAGCAGGGGGACAGGGCTTAATAGCAATCAGCCCCAGCATTTT. Translation gives CATSRGTGLNSNQPQHF.

The chain carries TRBV6-4 and TRBJ1-2; TRBD1 might be the D (6 bases). V lost 0 bases and J lost 4, with 18 bases in between. The germline V gene encodes CDR1 MRHNA and CDR2 SNTAGT. The CDR3 sequence is 17 residues long. The CDR3 is CASSDSINYWTVYGYTF. The CDR3 nucleotides are TGTGCCAGCAGTGACTCCATTAACTATTGGACAGTCTATGGCTACACCTTC.

The rearrangement joins TRBV11-2 to TRBJ1-2, with 7 bases identical to TRBD1. The CDR3 is made up of 16 amino acids. Germline CDR1 is SGHAT and CDR2 is FQNNGV. V was pared by 1 base and J by 3 bases, with 8 bases of the junction left unmatched. CDR3 region: CASSLGVGGRDYGYTF. The CDR3 DNA is TGTGCCAGCAGCTTAGGTGTAGGGGGCAGGGACTATGGCTACACCTTC.

The chain has TRBV11-2 and TRBJ1-2; a possible D gene is TRBD1 (5 bases). The CDR3 covers 14 residues. V lost 4 bases, J lost 3 bases, and 12 bases lay in between. Germline CDR1 and CDR2: SGHAT and FQNNGV. The CDR3 protein is CASSSPQGYYGYTF. CDR3 nucleotides: TGTGCCAGCAGCTCGCCTCAGGGCTACTATGGCTACACCTTC. The full variable domain, rest sourced from reference TRBV11-2 and TRBJ1-2, is EAGVAQSPRYKIIEKRQSVAFWCNPISGHATLYWYQQILGQGPKLLIQFQNNGVVDDSQLPKDRFSAERLKGVDSTLKIQPAKLEDSAVYLCASSSPQGYYGYTFGSGTRLTVV.

V is TRBV5-6 and J is TRBJ2-7; TRBD1 might be the D (6 bases). V shed 2 bases and J shed 2 bases, with 14 bases lying between them. CDR3 length equals 15 residues. Per germline, CDR1 SGHDT and CDR2 YYEEEE. For the CDR3, the DNA is TGTGCCAGCAGCTTTTTGCCCGGGACACCCTACGAGCAGTACTTC. This gives the protein CASSFLPGTPYEQYF.

The chain is built from TRBV10-2 and TRBJ2-7; tentatively, D is TRBD1 (6 bases). The V and J ends lost 10 bases and 7 bases respectively, with 14 bases between them. This CDR3 has 11 residues. Germline CDR1 WSHSY, CDR2 SAAADI. The CDR3: CATLDRWEQYF. In nucleotides, the CDR3 is TGCGCCACCTTAGACAGGTGGGAGCAGTACTTC.

V and J are TRBV6-6 and TRBJ1-1; TRBD1 is a possible D gene (6 bases). The CDR3 is 14 residues long. V gave up 2 bases and J gave up 4 bases, with 11 bases separating them. CDR1 and CDR2 (germline): MNHNY, SVGAGI (reference sequence). CDR3 coding DNA: TGTGCCAGCAGTTACGGGGGGCGAGGCACTGAAGCTTTCTTT. Translated: CASSYGGRGTEAFF.

The J gene is TRBJ1-3, the V gene TRBV25-1, with a possible D match to TRBD1 (5 bases). The germline CDR1 and CDR2 sequences are MGHDK and SYGVNS. The CDR3 sequence is 16 residues long. Trimming left V 0 bases short and J 2 bases short, with 11 bases between. This CDR3 is CASSEYGQGPGNTIYF. CDR3 coding DNA: TGTGCCAGCAGTGAATATGGGCAGGGCCCTGGAAACACCATATATTTT.

The chain couples TRBV18 to TRBJ1-4, with 9 nucleotides matching TRBD1. The CDR3 extends over 15 amino acids. V shed 1 base, J shed 6 bases, and the junction held 3 bases outside the gene matches. CDR1 KGHSH and CDR2 LQKENI come from the germline V gene. The CDR3 bases are TGTGCCAGCTCACCACGGACAGGGGTAGATGAAAAACTGTTTTTT. Its protein product is CASSPRTGVDEKLFF.

This chain joins TRBV18 and TRBJ1-1; D perhaps matches TRBD1 (5 bases). The germline V and J ends were trimmed by 3 bases and 0 bases, with 14 bases remaining between them. The CDR3 length is 16 residues. Germline V gene lookup returns CDR1 KGHSH and CDR2 LQKENI. The CDR3 sequence: CASSPRQQSMNTEAFF. CDR3 in DNA: TGTGCCAGCTCACCCAGACAGCAGTCTATGAACACTGAAGCTTTCTTT.

The genes are TRBV29-1 and TRBJ1-3; D not certain. The CDR3 is 13 residues long. Trimming shortened V by 4 bases and J by 0 bases, and 7 bases separated the two germline ends. CDR1 and CDR2 (germline): SQVTM, ANQGSEA. CDR3 nucleotides: TGCAGCGTTGGTACTGCCTCTGGAAACACCATATATTTT. It encodes CSVGTASGNTIYF.

This clone was recorded only once. The chain is built from TRBV19 and TRBJ1-3, with D unclear. Germline V gives CDR1 LNHDA, CDR2 SQIVND (reference sequence). The CDR3 is 13 residues long. Deletions cut 6 bases from V and 5 bases from J, with 11 bases between. CDR3 sequence (DNA): TGTGCCAGTAGCCCTAGAGGGAGAAACACCATATATTTT. It translates to CASSPRGRNTIYF.

This clone was seen once. V is TRBV2 and J is TRBJ2-2, with 8 bases identical to TRBD1. The germline gives CDR1 SNHLY, CDR2 FYNNEI. The CDR3 sequence is 15 residues long. The junction had 5 bases not matched to a gene; V was cut back by 2 bases and J by 6 bases. The CDR3 DNA is TGTGCCAGCAGTGAAACGCAGGGGGCGGCCGGGGAGCTGTTTTTT. This gives the protein CASSETQGAAGELFF.

The chain links TRBV3-1 (or the pseudogene TRBV3-2) to TRBJ2-7; 7 nucleotides agree with TRBD2. With 2 bases clipped from V and 2 bases from J, the junction kept 6 bases outside the gene matches. Germline V CDR1 and CDR2: LGHDT, YNNKEL (reference sequence). The CDR3 contains 15 residues. The CDR3 sequence: CASSQSLLAAYEQYF. DNA of the CDR3: TGTGCCAGCAGCCAATCGCTCCTAGCGGCCTACGAGCAGTACTTC.

This chain joins TRBV6-5 and TRBJ1-1; TRBD1 is a possible D gene (6 bases). Trimming shortened V by 1 base and J by 4 bases, and 16 bases separated the two germline ends. Germline assignment: CDR1 MNHEY and CDR2 SVGAGI. The CDR3 loop spans 16 amino acids. CDR3 nucleotides: TGTGCCAGCAGTTACTTTGGGCCTGAACAGGGCACTGAAGCTTTCTTT. Encoded protein: CASSYFGPEQGTEAFF.

The sample holds a few counts of this clone. The rearrangement uses TRBV18 and TRBJ1-3, with D hard to call. V lost 7 bases and J lost 2, with 15 bases in between. The V gene's germline CDR1 is KGHSH and CDR2 LQKENI. The CDR3 extends over 15 amino acids. CDR3 in DNA: TGTGCCAGCTTTCCAAGGACGACGGCTGGAAACACCATATATTTT. Its translation: CASFPRTTAGNTIYF.

This CDR3 reads CASSTPPDINNGYTF. The CDR3 DNA reads TGTGCCAGCAGTACCCCCCCAGACATCAATAATGGCTACACCTTC. The chain links TRBV28 to TRBJ1-2; D remains ambiguous. The CDR3 length is 15 residues. Germline CDR1 MDHEN, CDR2 SYDVKM. V lost 5 bases and J 6 bases, leaving 19 bases between the germline ends.

This clone was counted only a few times. V is TRBV14 and J is TRBJ1-1, with TRBD1 identical over 7 bases. Germline CDR1 is SGHDN and CDR2 is FVKESK. CDR3 length: 13 amino acids. V lost 4 bases and J lost 3; bases outside the gene matches: 2. CDR3 DNA sequence: TGTGCCAGCAGCCGACAGGGTTACACTGAAGCTTTCTTT. This encodes CASSRQGYTEAFF.

The chain has TRBV4-3 and TRBJ2-3, with D perhaps matching TRBD2 (6 bases). The CDR3 is 16 amino acids. The germline V and J ends were trimmed by 0 bases and 5 bases, with 15 bases remaining between them. The germline gives CDR1 LGHNA, CDR2 YSLEER. The CDR3 is CASSQDIGGVGDTQYF. In nucleotides, the CDR3 is TGCGCCAGCAGCCAAGATATCGGGGGAGTTGGAGATACGCAGTATTTT.

V is TRBV7-2 and J is TRBJ1-2; maybe TRBD1 (6 bases). The length of the CDR3 is 13 residues. V was cut by 1 base and J by 8 bases, with 11 bases left in between. Germline CDR1 is SGHTA and CDR2 is FQGNSA. DNA of the CDR3: TGTGCCAGCAGCTTAGACAGGGTAAAAGGCTACACCTTC. Encoded protein: CASSLDRVKGYTF.

The chain couples TRBV5-1 to TRBJ2-1, with TRBD2 as a possible D gene (6 bases). CDR3 length equals 15 residues. V gave up 3 bases and J gave up 1 base, with 11 bases separating them. CDR1 is SGHRS, CDR2 YFSETQ, per germline. CDR3 sequence: CASSSDGRSYNEQFF. The CDR3 DNA follows: TGCGCCAGCAGCTCCGATGGGAGGTCCTACAATGAGCAGTTCTTC.

The chain carries TRBV30 and TRBJ2-5; D is undetermined. The germline V gene has CDR1 GTSNPN and CDR2 SVGIG (reference sequence). Trimming removed 3 bases at V and 6 bases at J, with 17 bases between. The CDR3 has 14 residues. The CDR3 DNA is TGTGCCTGGAGCTTGGATAGCTCCCTTCAGACCCAGTACTTC. Translated, it gives CAWSLDSSLQTQYF. The full variable domain, with the rest looked up from reference TRBV30 and TRBJ2-5, is SQTIHQWPATLVQPVGSPLSLECTVEGTSNPNLYWYRQAAGRGLQLLFYSVGIGQISSEVPQNLSASRPQDRQFILSSKKLLLSDSGFYLCAWSLDSSLQTQYFGPGTRLLVL.